A single sample gave rise to the 25 T cell receptor beta chains below, sequenced in a study of regulatory T cells in long-lasting Graves disease. Indicated time point: persistent/refractory GD, antithyroid drugs over 5 years with positive TRAb. The TCR library used RNA extracted from PBMCs. Construction of the TCR beta libraries employed iRepertoire HTBI primers in conjunction with Arm-PCR of CDR3 regions. TCRdb re-called the multiplex PCR reads through MiXCR, storing one row per CDR3 protein. The table records a few hundred thousand distinct CDR3 sequences, about 25% of them present only once. The source was peripheral blood mononuclear cells (PBMCs), collected when the disease was refractory, from a patient treated with antithyroid drugs. These receptors all stem from a female donor with Graves disease.

Only a few counts were recorded for this clonotype. The V call is TRBV6-1, the J call TRBJ2-7; no clear D. The CDR3 loop spans 13 amino acids. The germline gives CDR1 MNHNS, CDR2 SASEGT. Deletions cut 8 bases from V and 4 bases from J, with 15 bases between. As DNA, the CDR3 is TGTGCCAGCCAGCTTACCCCCGCGTACGAGCAGTACTTC. Translating it yields CASQLTPAYEQYF.

This clonotype was detected a few times. In DNA form, the CDR3 reads TGTGCCAGCAGTTTCCTCCCCCAGGAGGATGAAAAACTGTTTTTT. This sequence encodes CASSFLPQEDEKLFF. The rearrangement links TRBV28 to TRBJ1-4; D call uncertain. V shed 3 bases and J shed 6 bases, with 14 bases lying between them. Germline V gene lookup returns CDR1 MDHEN and CDR2 SYDVKM. The CDR3 spans 15 residues.

The chain recombines TRBV6-1 with TRBJ2-7, with 10 nucleotides matching TRBD2. The CDR3 is 15 residues long. The germline V gene has CDR1 MNHNS and CDR2 SASEGT. J was trimmed by 0 bases and V by 7 bases; bases with no gene match: 6. The CDR3 nucleotides are TGTGCCAGCAAAACCCGGACTAGCGGCTCCTACGAGCAGTACTTC. This encodes CASKTRTSGSYEQYF.

The chain links TRBV6-5 to TRBJ2-2; D remains unclear. Per germline, CDR1 MNHEY and CDR2 SVGAGI. V lost 6 bases, J lost 4 bases, and 9 bases lay in between. The CDR3 extends over 13 amino acids. The CDR3 is CASRRPGTGELFF. DNA of the CDR3: TGTGCCAGCAGGCGACCTGGCACCGGGGAGCTGTTTTTT.

In its sample, this clonotype was seen a few times. The V call is TRBV20-1, the J call TRBJ2-7, with 9 bases fitting TRBD2. Germline V lookup: CDR1 DFQATT, CDR2 SNEGSKA (reference sequence). The V and J ends lost 0 bases and 1 base, in that order; junction bases with no gene match: 4. The CDR3 sequence is 15 residues long. The CDR3 DNA reads as TGCAGTGCTAGAGAGGATAGCGGGAGTTCCTACGAGCAGTACTTC. It encodes CSAREDSGSSYEQYF.

This clonotype was detected many times. The J gene is TRBJ2-5, the V gene TRBV7-2; D ambiguous. Germline V gives CDR1 SGHTA, CDR2 FQGNSA. Trimming removed 4 bases from V and 5 bases from J, with 8 bases in between. The CDR3 has 12 amino acids. The CDR3: CASSSLQETQYF. The CDR3, as DNA: TGTGCCAGCAGCTCCCTCCAGGAGACCCAGTACTTC.

This clonotype was observed many times. J is TRBJ1-3 and V is TRBV2, with D possibly matching TRBD1 (6 bases). The V and J ends lost 6 bases and 0 bases respectively, with 12 bases between them. The V gene's germline CDR1 is SNHLY and CDR2 FYNNEI. The CDR3 runs 15 residues. Here the CDR3 reads CASSSDRSSGNTIYF. The CDR3 region has the DNA TGTGCCAGCAGCTCGGACAGAAGCTCTGGAAACACCATATATTTT.

On this clonotype: Given a much more abundant clone one base away, this may be a read error. V gene TRBV15 combines with J gene TRBJ1-5; maybe TRBD1 (6 bases). V lost 3 bases to trimming and J lost 9 bases, with 18 bases between them. The germline gives CDR1 LNHNV, CDR2 YYDKDF (reference sequence). This CDR3 region has 15 residues. The CDR3 nucleotides are TGTGCCACCAGCAGTAACAGGGCGTACGGTCGGCCCCAGCATTTT. Its translation: CATSSNRAYGRPQHF.

This clonotype was observed many times. CDR3 nucleotide sequence: TGTGCCAGCACAGGGAGGGAGAACACTGAAGCTTTCTTT. It encodes CASTGRENTEAFF. The chain is built from TRBV6-1 and TRBJ1-1, with D maybe TRBD1 (5 bases). V was shortened by 7 bases and J by 1 base, with 10 bases between the two germline ends. The CDR3 runs 13 residues. Germline V gene data show CDR1 as MNHNS and CDR2 as SASEGT.

V and J are TRBV4-1 and TRBJ2-5, with D perhaps TRBD2 (7 bases). Per the germline V gene, CDR1 is MGHRA and CDR2 is YSYEKL. The ends were cut back, 4 bases at V and 2 bases at J, with 17 bases in the middle. This CDR3 region has 16 residues. CDR3 loop: CASSRGGAGIQETQYF. Written as DNA, the CDR3 is TGCGCCAGCAGCCGGGGGGGGGCAGGGATACAAGAGACCCAGTACTTC.

The V and J genes are TRBV4-1 and TRBJ2-5; 10 bases align to TRBD2. V lost 3 bases and J lost 4; bases outside the gene matches: 11. CDR1 is MGHRA, CDR2 YSYEKL, per germline. This CDR3 has 17 residues. DNA of the CDR3: TGCGCCAGCAGCCACGCCGCCACACTAGCGGGAACAGAGACCCAGTACTTC. Protein product: CASSHAATLAGTETQYF.

Regarding this clonotype: This may come from a read error, since a much larger clone is one base off. This rearrangement joins TRBV24-1 to TRBJ1-2, with 7 positions matching TRBD1. The CDR3 contains 13 residues. Germline-derived CDR1 and CDR2 are KGHDR and SFDVKD. V was clipped by 4 bases and J by 4 bases; unmatched bases: 2. The CDR3 loop is CATSETGRYGYTF. CDR3 coding DNA: TGTGCCACCAGTGAGACAGGGCGCTATGGCTACACCTTC.

In this sample, this clonotype turned up a few times. The chain is built from TRBV5-1 and TRBJ1-1, with TRBD1 matching over 9 bases. The CDR3 contains 20 residues. The J segment lost 3 bases and the V segment lost 1 base, leaving 19 bases of the junction unmatched. The germline V gene encodes CDR1 SGHRS and CDR2 YFSETQ. CDR3 loop: CASSLFYPGQGSWSHTEAFF. For the CDR3, the DNA is TGCGCCAGCAGCTTGTTCTACCCGGGACAGGGCAGTTGGTCCCACACTGAAGCTTTCTTT. Variable domain in full (rest from reference TRBV5-1 and TRBJ1-1): KAGVTQTPRYLIKTRGQQVTLSCSPISGHRSVSWYQQTPGQGLQFLFEYFSETQRNKGNFPGRFSGRQFSNSRSEMNVSTLELGDSALYLCASSLFYPGQGSWSHTEAFFGQGTRLTVV.

This clonotype appeared many times. The chain is built from TRBV2 and TRBJ2-7; possible D gene TRBD1, 5 bases. Germline CDR1 reads SNHLY; CDR2 reads FYNNEI. V was pared by 3 bases and J by 6 bases, with 12 bases between. The CDR3 runs 13 residues. The CDR3 coding sequence is TGTGCCAGCAGTGAGGCAGGGCTTATCGAGCAGTACTTC. Translation: CASSEAGLIEQYF.

The chain recombines TRBV18 with TRBJ2-7; no reliable D call. Germline CDR1 KGHSH, CDR2 LQKENI. V lost 3 bases and J lost 6, with 12 bases in between. The CDR3 consists of 13 residues. In DNA form, the CDR3 reads TGTGCCAGCTCACCGTCGGTGGTGGGCGAGCAGTACTTC. Translated, it gives CASSPSVVGEQYF.

This chain connects TRBV6-1 to TRBJ2-7, with 8 nucleotides matching TRBD1. Trimming at V came to 10 bases and at J to 3 bases, leaving 5 bases not matched to a gene. Germline V gene data show CDR1 as MNHNS and CDR2 as SASEGT. The CDR3 totals 12 residues. The CDR3 DNA is TGTGCCACCATGGGACAGGTCTACGAGCAGTACTTC. It translates to CATMGQVYEQYF.

This clonotype was counted only a few times. V is TRBV10-3 and J is TRBJ1-3; TRBD1 matches at 7 bases. Germline CDR1 is ENHRY and CDR2 is SYGVKD. The CDR3 is made up of 16 amino acids. Losses at the gene ends were 2 bases for V and 5 bases for J; bases not matched to a gene: 9. CDR3 amino acids: CAISEAWDRPRNTIYF. DNA for the CDR3: TGTGCCATCAGTGAGGCGTGGGACAGACCGAGAAACACCATATATTTT.

The sample holds a few counts of this clonotype. The chain has TRBV5-5 and TRBJ2-4; D is perhaps TRBD1 (6 bases). Between the trimmed V and J ends, which lost 0 bases and 0 bases, there was a span of 13 bases. The CDR3 covers 17 residues. Germline V gene data show CDR1 as SGHKS and CDR2 as YYEKEE (reference sequence). CDR3 amino acids: CASSLGPTGIAKNIQYF. The CDR3 DNA follows: TGTGCCAGCAGCTTGGGTCCGACAGGTATAGCCAAAAACATTCAGTACTTC.

J is TRBJ2-5 and V is TRBV7-9; 10 bases align to TRBD2. The J segment lost 9 bases and the V segment lost 5 bases, leaving 9 bases of the junction unmatched. The germline V gene has CDR1 SEHNR and CDR2 FQNEAQ (reference sequence). The CDR3 is 14 amino acids. The CDR3: CASSPWASGSPQYF. The DNA for the CDR3 is TGTGCCAGCAGCCCCTGGGCTAGCGGGAGCCCCCAGTACTTC.

The chain carries TRBV27 and TRBJ2-7; D is tentatively TRBD1 or TRBD2 (5 bases each). The CDR3 sequence is 16 residues long. V dropped 0 bases and J dropped 3 bases, with 15 bases sitting between them. Per the germline V gene, CDR1 is MNHEY and CDR2 is SMNVEV (reference sequence). CDR3 DNA: TGTGCCAGCAGTTTATCGAGAGGGACGGCATACTACGAGCAGTACTTC. Translation gives CASSLSRGTAYYEQYF.

This clonotype was picked up a small number of times. The genes are TRBV29-1 and TRBJ1-1; no firm D call. Germline V CDR1 and CDR2: SQVTM, ANQGSEA. V was pared by 1 base and J by 1 base, with 10 bases between. The CDR3 has 14 residues. The CDR3 here is CSVEGQVENTEAFF. The CDR3 nucleotides are TGCAGCGTTGAAGGGCAAGTGGAGAACACTGAAGCTTTCTTT.

This clonotype came up many times. The V and J genes are TRBV5-1 and TRBJ1-1, with 7 positions matching TRBD1. V trimming: 2 bases; J trimming: 1 base; junction bases outside the gene matches: 8. This CDR3 spans 16 amino acids. Germline V gene lookup returns CDR1 SGHRS and CDR2 YFSETQ. The CDR3 protein is CASSLRQGGGNTEAFF. CDR3 DNA: TGCGCCAGCAGCTTACGACAGGGTGGAGGGAACACTGAAGCTTTCTTT. Complete variable domain (other parts from reference TRBV5-1 and TRBJ1-1): KAGVTQTPRYLIKTRGQQVTLSCSPISGHRSVSWYQQTPGQGLQFLFEYFSETQRNKGNFPGRFSGRQFSNSRSEMNVSTLELGDSALYLCASSLRQGGGNTEAFFGQGTRLTVV.

At least ten counts were recorded for this clonotype. The genes are TRBV7-8 and TRBJ2-5; TRBD2 matches 8 bases. The CDR3 sequence is 17 residues long. Per the germline V gene, CDR1 is SGHVS and CDR2 is FQNEAQ. J was trimmed by 6 bases and V by 6 bases; bases with no gene match: 18. As DNA, the CDR3 is TGTGCCAGCAGATACGGCGGCGAGCGGGAGTTCCCGCAGACCCAGTACTTC. This codes for CASRYGGEREFPQTQYF.

This clonotype has ten or more counts. The genes are TRBV24-1 and TRBJ1-2; no clear D gene. Germline V gene data show CDR1 as KGHDR and CDR2 as SFDVKD. V was cut by 5 bases and J by 6 bases, with 18 bases left in between. This CDR3 spans 15 amino acids. CDR3 sequence: CATSGEGRVHDGYTF. The CDR3 DNA follows: TGTGCCACCAGTGGAGAGGGCAGAGTCCACGATGGCTACACCTTC.

The table lists this clonotype with many counts. The rearrangement joins TRBV2 to TRBJ1-2; TRBD1 is a possible D gene (6 bases). The CDR3 loop spans 14 amino acids. Germline V gives CDR1 SNHLY, CDR2 FYNNEI. Trimming took 2 bases from V and 4 from J, leaving 11 bases between them. This CDR3 reads CASSELGATYGYTF. CDR3 DNA: TGTGCCAGCAGTGAACTGGGGGCAACCTATGGCTACACCTTC.